This TCR beta chain emerged from a study of blood T cells in healthy people across ages. From germline, CDR1 is DFQATT and CDR2 SNEGSKA (reference sequence). This CDR3 comprises 12 residues. The germline V and J ends were trimmed by 7 bases and 4 bases, with 14 bases remaining between them. Sample-barcoded 5' priming and a J-beta primer mix drove a second PCR of roughly 7 to 11 cycles. TCRdb passed the 5' RACE reads through MiXCR, listing each CDR3 protein once. The profile shows under 1,000,000 distinct CDR3 sequences, around 50% of them singletons. The chain combines TRBV20-1 with TRBJ2-7; D is perhaps TRBD1 (7 bases). Sequencing was done on a sample of blood. This clonotype was obtained from a man older than 75 in good health. The CDR3 bases are TGCAGTGTGCCACAGGGGAGGTACGAGCAGTACTTC. It encodes CSVPQGRYEQYF.